This TCR beta chain was found in a study of PD-L1 blockade in urothelial cancer. About the study: Administration of atezolizumab to patients began at some point between 2013 and 2014, at 1,200 mg intravenously every 3 weeks. Twenty-five of 29 patients were males with bladder-origin urothelial cancer.

Some clones are missing from TCRdb's copy, which holds only in-frame ones; the method was immunoSEQ multiplex PCR. The sample includes some 90,000 clones, more than 70% of them seen just once. The germline V gene has CDR1 SGDLS and CDR2 YYNGEE. The CDR3 sequence is 14 residues long. Trimming removed 0 bases from V and 0 bases from J, with 7 bases in between. Time point in this sample: pretreatment peripheral blood. The chain carries TRBV9 and TRBJ2-7; no definite D call. The source was PBMCs, collected around atezolizumab (anti-PD-L1) treatment. The TCR sequence derives from a woman of 80 years or more with urothelial cancer. CDR3 sequence reads: CASSVALSSYEQYF. The CDR3 DNA sequence: TGTGCCAGCAGCGTAGCCCTAAGCTCCTACGAGCAGTACTTC.